This T cell receptor beta chain was captured in a study of siplizumab effects on memory and regulatory T cells. General study results and limits: No naive or memory phenotype could be assigned to roughly 80-97% of proliferating clones. Major contributors to the alloresponse seemed to be naive T cells, which also appeared more diverse than memory cells. Proliferating siplizumab-culture Treg suppressive function went unconfirmed.

For this clone: Its antigen is still unknown.

Method: immunoSEQ multiplex PCR; TCRdb's copy keeps in-frame clones and lacks some. The data contain roughly 56,000 clones, about 98% of them singletons. Input material: naive CD8+ T cells sorted from blood. The TCR was taken from a human donor in good health.

Here the CDR3 reads CSVELDGRSYEQYF. The CDR3 DNA reads TGCAGCGTTGAACTAGACGGGAGATCGTACGAGCAGTACTTC. This chain joins TRBV29-1 and TRBJ2-7; a weak D match, TRBD2 (6 bases). The CDR3 consists of 14 residues. The V gene lost 2 bases and the J gene lost 4 bases, with 15 bases spanning the gap. The germline V gene has CDR1 SQVTM and CDR2 ANQGSEA.